This T cell receptor beta chain was identified in a study of OX40 agonist ivuxolimab in advanced cancers. For the study at large: Administration of intravenous ivuxolimab to patients occurred every 2 weeks at 0.01 to 10 mg/kg.

Using immunoSEQ multiplex PCR, the repertoire was profiled, and TCRdb retains in-frame clones only, with some absent. The repertoire consists of around 76,000 clones, with roughly 85% occurring once and the leading ten covering about 0.6%. A word on this clone: Its antigen is not known.

Findings of the study overall: CD8+ T cells averaged more expanded clones than CD4+. Nonresponders included some who also had low normalized T-cell clonal expansion.

Germline CDR1 reads KGHSH; CDR2 reads LQKENI. This CDR3 has 16 residues. V lost 0 bases and J lost 1; bases outside the gene matches: 2. Blood samples were obtained at baseline, cycle 4 day 1, and cycle 7 day 1. The sequencing here drew on CD4+ or CD8+ T cells sorted from blood, taken in a trial of the OX40 agonist ivuxolimab. The chain joins TRBV18 to TRBJ2-3, with TRBD2 matching over 9 bases. This receptor was identified in an adult with an advanced solid tumor such as melanoma, head and neck, liver or kidney cancer. The CDR3 nucleotides read TGTGCCAGCTCACCACCAGGCGGGGGGGGCACAGATACGCAGTATTTT. Translating it yields CASSPPGGGGTDTQYF.